This entry is about one TCR beta chain. Its antigen is unknown. This entry belongs to a study of cytomegalovirus exposure and HLA in healthy donors. General observations from the study: Some highly shared sequence variants likely arose as a pipeline artifact. Sequencing depth across donors, presence/absence analyses assumed, was roughly uniform.

Both 60 Vbeta primers and 13 Jbeta primers went into the PCR. Profiling relied on immunoSEQ multiplex PCR, and the TCRdb table lists in-frame clones only, not all of them. The sample has around 75,000 clones; the top ten hold 4.5% to 6%. Per germline, CDR1 MDHEN and CDR2 SYDVKM. The CDR3 covers 15 residues. Trimming pared 6 bases from V and 2 bases from J, leaving 14 bases between. The receptor's source is a man aged 40-49 years in good health and CMV-seronegative. Sequencing used PBMCs. V usage is TRBV28 and J usage is TRBJ1-5, with D tentatively TRBD1 (6 bases). The CDR3 DNA is TGTGCCAGCAGGACACAGGGTGGCGGCAATCAGCCCCAGCATTTT. Translated: CASRTQGGGNQPQHF.